This T cell receptor (beta chain) was recovered during a study of blood T cell repertoires in COVID-19. Across the study: Both acute and convalescent COVID-19 samples were obtained from the United States, Italy and Spain. In each case, the material was cDNA or gDNA derived from T cells, B-cell-depleted T cells, or PBMCs.

Followed longitudinally, the Seattle patients had been enrolled during active infection. Per the study methods: Cell counts per sample came from amplifying reference gene primers. Profiling relied on immunoSEQ multiplex PCR, and the TCRdb table lists in-frame clones only, not all of them. V and J calls and clone size are those listed in that table; D and trimming were worked out from the DNA. This repertoire shows 200,000 to 300,000 clones, around nine tenths found once; its top ten account for around 0.83%. Germline assignment: CDR1 SGHRS and CDR2 YFSETQ. This CDR3 comprises 13 residues. V lost 4 bases and J 6 bases, leaving 13 bases between the germline ends.

This TCR derives from a man aged 25 to 40 with COVID-19, enrolled during active disease. The V gene is TRBV5-1, the J gene TRBJ1-2; D may be TRBD1 (6 bases). The specimen sequenced was peripheral blood. The CDR3 DNA is TGCGCCAGCAGCCCCGTCCAGGGGCATGGCTACACCTTC. The encoded protein is CASSPVQGHGYTF.